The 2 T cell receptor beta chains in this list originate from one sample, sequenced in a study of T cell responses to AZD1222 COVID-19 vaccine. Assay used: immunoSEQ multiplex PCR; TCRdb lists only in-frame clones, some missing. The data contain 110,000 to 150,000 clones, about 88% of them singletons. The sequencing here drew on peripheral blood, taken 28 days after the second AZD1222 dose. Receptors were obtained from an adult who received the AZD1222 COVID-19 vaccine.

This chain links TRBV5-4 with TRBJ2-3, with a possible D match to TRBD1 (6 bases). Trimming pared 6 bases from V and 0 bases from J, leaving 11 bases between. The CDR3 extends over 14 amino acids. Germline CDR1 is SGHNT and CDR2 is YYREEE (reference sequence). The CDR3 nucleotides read TGTGCCAGCACCGAGGGGGTTAGCACAGATACGCAGTATTTT. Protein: CASTEGVSTDTQYF.

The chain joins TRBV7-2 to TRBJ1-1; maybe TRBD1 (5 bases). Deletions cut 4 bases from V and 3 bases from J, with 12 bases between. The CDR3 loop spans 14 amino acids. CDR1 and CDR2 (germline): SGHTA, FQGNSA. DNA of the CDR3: TGTGCCAGCAGCTCCTATCGGGGGGACACTGAAGCTTTCTTT. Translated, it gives CASSSYRGDTEAFF.